The clone carrying this T cell receptor (beta chain) has only a few counts. This CDR3 is 14 amino acids long. V was clipped by 7 bases and J by 5 bases; unmatched bases: 10. Germline lookup yields CDR1 MDHEN and CDR2 SYDVKM. The record originates from a study of T cells in Graves' hyperthyroidism and ophthalmopathy. Clinical symptoms, serum thyroxine and TRAb, thyroid ultrasound and orbital computed tomography were used for the diagnoses. RNA transcripts yielded amplified TCR beta CDR3 regions. The HTBI primer set drove a first-round RT-PCR of the TCR CDR3. TCRdb used MiXCR to reprocess the multiplex PCR reads, holding one entry per CDR3 protein. The data show around 600,000 distinct CDR3 sequences, with 15% to 18% seen just once and around 7.5% held by the top ten.

The clonotype originates from a woman aged 25 to 39 with Graves' hyperthyroidism. This chain uses TRBV28 with TRBJ2-5; 7 bases map to TRBD1. Sequenced input: blood. CDR3 nucleotide sequence: TGTGCCAGCACTCAGACAGGGTCTAGGGAGACCCAGTACTTC. Amino acids: CASTQTGSRETQYF.